This passage covers 21 T cell receptor beta chains from one sample sequenced in a study of response to subunit inactivated influenza vaccine. TCRdb reprocessed the RT-PCR reads via MiXCR and lists one record per CDR3 protein. The repertoire holds a few hundred thousand distinct CDR3 sequences, with approximately 7.3% as singletons. This specimen was PBMCs from blood, taken 23 months after vaccination. The receptor source for this set is a man aged 45-69 years who received an inactivated influenza vaccine.

This clonotype was picked up a small number of times. The V and J genes are TRBV28 and TRBJ2-7; 8 nucleotides match TRBD2. With V trimmed by 3 bases and J by 4 bases, 20 bases remained unmatched. Germline V gives CDR1 MDHEN, CDR2 SYDVKM. The CDR3 is made up of 19 amino acids. CDR3: CASSFTIPHQGGRRYEQYF. CDR3 sequence (DNA): TGTGCCAGCAGTTTCACTATACCCCATCAGGGCGGGAGGAGGTACGAGCAGTACTTC.

In its sample, this clonotype was seen many times. The chain employs TRBV10-3 and TRBJ2-5, with D perhaps being TRBD1 or TRBD2 (6 bases each). Germline loops: CDR1 ENHRY, CDR2 SYGVKD. CDR3 length: 17 amino acids. Trimming stripped 0 bases from V and 4 bases from J, with 18 bases between. The CDR3 nucleotides read TGTGCCATCAGTGAGTCCCCTCGGCCGGGGGCTCGAGAGACCCAGTACTTC. Translated: CAISESPRPGARETQYF.

This clonotype came up a few times. This chain joins TRBV3-1 and TRBJ2-1, with TRBD2 matching over 14 bases. Germline trimming cut 4 bases from V and 8 bases from J; bases unmatched to any gene: 13. The CDR3 is 18 amino acids. Germline CDR1 is LGHDT and CDR2 is YNNKEL (reference sequence). This chain's CDR3 is CASSLRTSGRRKKDEQFF. The CDR3 DNA sequence: TGTGCCAGCAGCCTCCGGACTAGCGGGAGGCGGAAAAAGGATGAGCAGTTCTTC.

This clonotype turned up a few times. This chain links TRBV25-1 with TRBJ1-1; no clear D gene. The V gene's germline CDR1 is MGHDK and CDR2 SYGVNS. The CDR3 is made up of 14 amino acids. V was trimmed by 4 bases and J by 1 base, leaving 10 bases between them. CDR3 sequence (DNA): TGTGCCAGCAGTGGCACCCGAGGGAACACTGAAGCTTTCTTT. Translation: CASSGTRGNTEAFF.

The chain is built from TRBV30 and TRBJ2-5; maybe TRBD2 (5 bases). In germline, CDR1 is GTSNPN, CDR2 SVGIG (reference sequence). This CDR3 has 11 amino acids. Trimming removed 3 bases at V and 4 bases at J, with 6 bases between. CDR3 amino acids: CAWSAGETQYF. CDR3 DNA sequence: TGTGCCTGGAGCGCGGGAGAGACCCAGTACTTC.

In this sample, this clonotype turned up a few times. The chain uses TRBV3-1 and TRBJ1-1, with 11 bases identical to TRBD1. CDR1 LGHDT and CDR2 YNNKEL come from the germline V gene (reference sequence). J gave up 3 bases and V 5 bases, and 5 bases lay outside the gene matches. The CDR3 contains 15 residues. The CDR3 is CASSFGTGGDTEAFF. The DNA of the CDR3 is TGTGCCAGCAGCTTTGGGACAGGGGGAGACACTGAAGCTTTCTTT.

Details on this clonotype: It may be a read error: a sequence one base away is much more abundant. The chain uses TRBV15 and TRBJ2-7; D is ambiguous. Trimming stripped 1 base from V and 0 bases from J, with 10 bases between. The CDR3 spans 15 residues. Germline lookup yields CDR1 LNHNV and CDR2 YYDKDF (reference sequence). The CDR3 protein is CATSRAPATSYEQYF. In DNA, the CDR3 is TGTGCCACCAGCAGAGCACCAGCGACCTCCTACGAGCAGTACTTC.

The J gene is TRBJ2-7, the V gene TRBV4-1; 7 nucleotides line up with TRBD2. The CDR3 totals 16 residues. Looked up from germline, CDR1 is MGHRA and CDR2 is YSYEKL. Losses at the gene ends were 0 bases for V and 5 bases for J; bases not matched to a gene: 10. Here the CDR3 reads CASSQDLGLGRDEQYF. Written as DNA, the CDR3 is TGCGCCAGCAGCCAAGATTTAGGACTAGGTCGAGACGAGCAGTACTTC.

This clonotype occurred a few times. The rearrangement uses TRBV7-9 and TRBJ2-7; D gene uncertain. Per the germline V gene, CDR1 is SEHNR and CDR2 is FQNEAQ (reference sequence). The V end was cut by 0 bases, the J end by 1 base, with 16 bases between. The CDR3 extends over 17 amino acids. This CDR3 reads CASSLAPSSDGSYEQYF. CDR3 DNA: TGTGCCAGCAGCTTAGCACCCTCCTCCGACGGTTCCTACGAGCAGTACTTC.

This clonotype was observed a handful of times. This sequence joins TRBV7-2 and TRBJ2-3; no clear D gene. The CDR3 runs 15 residues. V was cut by 1 base and J by 6 bases, with 14 bases left in between. Germline V gene sequence: CDR1 SGHTA, CDR2 FQGNSA. CDR3 sequence reads: CASSLERRQGDTQYF. The CDR3, as DNA: TGTGCCAGCAGCTTAGAGAGGCGGCAAGGGGATACGCAGTATTTT.

This clonotype was seen repeatedly, ten times or more. V and J are TRBV12-3 or TRBV12-4 and TRBJ1-2, with a weak D call TRBD1 (5 bases). Trimming removed 7 bases from V and 0 bases from J, with 15 bases in between. This CDR3 is built from 15 residues. CDR3 loop: CASTLLGQANYGYTF. The CDR3 region has the DNA TGTGCCAGCACCTTATTGGGGCAAGCTAACTATGGCTACACCTTC.

This clonotype was detected only a few times. This chain links TRBV29-1 with TRBJ2-5, with a tentative D call TRBD2 (6 bases). CDR1 and CDR2 from the germline V gene are SQVTM and ANQGSEA. This CDR3 comprises 14 residues. With 6 bases removed from V and 4 bases from J, the gap between germline ends came to 18 bases. In DNA form, the CDR3 reads TGCAGCGTGAAAACTATGAGGAGGGGAGAGACCCAGTACTTC. Residues: CSVKTMRRGETQYF.

This sequence joins TRBV19 and TRBJ2-1, with D perhaps matching TRBD2 (5 bases). There are 17 residues in the CDR3. Germline V lookup: CDR1 LNHDA, CDR2 SQIVND (reference sequence). The germline V and J ends were trimmed by 3 bases and 3 bases, with 18 bases remaining between them. CDR3: CASSIGGGRNGYNEQFF. CDR3 nucleotides: TGTGCCAGTAGTATCGGCGGAGGCCGAAACGGCTACAATGAGCAGTTCTTC. The complete variable domain, with remaining parts taken from reference TRBV19 and TRBJ2-1, reads DGGITQSPKYLFRKEGQNVTLSCEQNLNHDAMYWYRQDPGQGLRLIYYSQIVNDFQKGDIAEGYSVSREKKESFPLTVTSAQKNPTAFYLCASSIGGGRNGYNEQFFGPGTRLTVL.

The chain joins TRBV27 to TRBJ2-7, with TRBD1 as a possible D gene (6 bases). The CDR3 has 13 residues. Germline V gene sequence: CDR1 MNHEY, CDR2 SMNVEV (reference sequence). V shed 8 bases and J shed 4 bases, with 15 bases lying between them. The CDR3 region has the DNA TGTGCCAGCCGGCAGGGGTTCGGATACGAGCAGTACTTC. Amino acids: CASRQGFGYEQYF.

The sample holds many counts of this clonotype. The chain has TRBV12-3 or TRBV12-4 and TRBJ2-7; 8 positions match TRBD1. V was clipped by 5 bases and J by 4 bases; unmatched bases: 7. The length of the CDR3 is 14 residues. DNA for the CDR3: TGTGCCAGCAGTCGGGGACAGGTCGGGTACGAGCAGTACTTC. Translated: CASSRGQVGYEQYF.

In regard to this clonotype: Possible read error: a much larger clone is one base away. This chain uses TRBV12-3 or TRBV12-4 with TRBJ1-1; D perhaps matches TRBD1 (6 bases). The CDR3 is made up of 13 amino acids. The CDR3: CASKRSTGYEVFF. The CDR3 bases are TGTGCCAGCAAAAGATCAACAGGGTATGAAGTTTTCTTT.

This clonotype was observed at least ten times. This rearrangement joins TRBV10-3 to TRBJ2-5; 8 bases line up with TRBD2. The trim removed 5 bases at V and 4 bases at J, leaving 18 bases unmatched. CDR1 is ENHRY and CDR2 is SYGVKD in the germline V gene. The CDR3 is made up of 18 amino acids. The CDR3, as DNA: TGTGCCATCAGTTCGGGACTAGATAAAGGTGGCCCAGGAGAGACCCAGTACTTC. Protein: CAISSGLDKGGPGETQYF.

The chain links TRBV5-1 to TRBJ2-3; D is perhaps TRBD2 (5 bases). The CDR3 length is 15 residues. V was trimmed by 6 bases and J by 0 bases, leaving 14 bases between them. CDR1 is SGHRS, CDR2 YFSETQ, per germline. The CDR3 DNA reads as TGCGCCAGCACCCCGTTTGGCGGGAGCACAGATACGCAGTATTTT. Its translation is CASTPFGGSTDTQYF.

This clonotype appeared a few times. The V and J genes are TRBV18 and TRBJ2-1; 13 nucleotides align to TRBD2. V lost 9 bases to trimming and J lost 7 bases; unmatched junction nucleotides: 6. This CDR3 comprises 14 residues. CDR1 is KGHSH, CDR2 LQKENI, per germline. The CDR3 sequence: CASTTSGGRNEQFF. The CDR3 DNA reads TGTGCCAGTACGACTAGCGGGGGGAGGAATGAGCAGTTCTTC.

This clonotype was recorded at least ten times. The chain couples TRBV7-8 to TRBJ2-1; 12 bases line up with TRBD2. Per germline, CDR1 SGHVS and CDR2 FQNEAQ. The CDR3 length is 15 residues. The V segment lost 5 bases and the J segment 8 bases; nucleotides outside the gene matches: 7. The CDR3 DNA sequence: TGTGCCAGCAGCAGAGCTAGCGGGAGGGCCGATGAGCAGTTCTTC. Its translation: CASSRASGRADEQFF.

In this sample, this clonotype turned up many times. The chain joins TRBV20-1 to TRBJ2-1; possibly TRBD2 for D (5 bases). Germline loops: CDR1 DFQATT, CDR2 SNEGSKA (reference sequence). V lost 2 bases and J lost 0, with 8 bases in between. The CDR3 sequence is 14 residues long. CDR3 loop: CSARRADSYNEQFF. The CDR3 DNA sequence: TGCAGTGCTAGACGAGCGGACTCCTACAATGAGCAGTTCTTC.